The 20 T cell receptor beta chains in this list originate from one sample, sequenced in a study of CD8+ T cells in alopecia areata. It was cDNA, reverse transcribed from extracted RNA, that served as the sequencing template. Libraries were prepared by immunoSEQ multiplex PCR; TCRdb keeps only in-frame clonotypes and omits some of them. There are about 180,000 clones in the sample; approximately 50% occur only once, and roughly 9.1% lies in the top ten. Treatment described: oral pan-JAK inhibitor, 5-10 mg twice daily. Sequenced material: CD8+ T cells sorted from blood, taken at roughly week 53, from a patient treated with tofacitinib. These receptor sequences come from a human donor with alopecia areata.

The rearrangement links TRBV2 to TRBJ2-3, with TRBD1 as a possible D gene (6 bases). Germline values: CDR1 SNHLY, CDR2 FYNNEI. V gave up 9 bases and J gave up 3 bases, with 16 bases separating them. This CDR3 comprises 14 residues. In DNA form, the CDR3 reads TGTGCCAGTGGATTCACAGGGCCAACAGATACGCAGTATTTT. It specifies CASGFTGPTDTQYF.

The chain employs TRBV19 and TRBJ2-1; possibly TRBD1 for D (6 bases). The germline CDR1 and CDR2 sequences are LNHDA and SQIVND (reference sequence). Deletions cut 5 bases from V and 1 base from J, with 12 bases between. The CDR3 covers 15 residues. CDR3 bases: TGTGCCAGTAGTGTAACAGGGAAGTCCTACAATGAGCAGTTCTTC. It codes for CASSVTGKSYNEQFF.

This clone has only one observation. The chain is built from TRBV4-1 and TRBJ1-1, with TRBD1 as a possible D gene (6 bases). The CDR3 runs to 15 residues. V was cut by 1 base and J by 4 bases, with 13 bases left in between. CDR1 and CDR2 from the germline V gene are MGHRA and YSYEKL. DNA of the CDR3: TGCGCCAGCAGCCAAGCACCGGGACACTTCACTGAAGCTTTCTTT. Its protein product is CASSQAPGHFTEAFF.

This clone came up a few times. The chain recombines TRBV4-3 with TRBJ2-3; 9 bases map to TRBD2. The germline V gene has CDR1 LGHNA and CDR2 YSLEER. The CDR3 length is 17 residues. The ends lost 0 bases at V and 2 bases at J; junction bases unmatched: 6. CDR3 nucleotides: TGCGCCAGCAGCCAAGAGATCGGCGGGGGGGACACAGATACGCAGTATTTT. It translates to CASSQEIGGGDTDTQYF.

This clone was seen more than once but under ten times. V is TRBV27 and J is TRBJ1-5, with a weak D call TRBD1 (5 bases). This CDR3 region has 14 residues. Per germline, CDR1 MNHEY and CDR2 SMNVEV (reference sequence). The V end was cut by 5 bases, the J end by 3 bases, with 11 bases between. The CDR3, as DNA: TGTGCCAGCAGTCAAAGGGGTCCCAATCAGCCCCAGCATTTT. This translates into CASSQRGPNQPQHF.

The chain couples TRBV30 to TRBJ2-2; a weak D match, TRBD2 (6 bases). V was cut by 5 bases and J by 1 base, with 8 bases left in between. Germline CDR1 reads GTSNPN; CDR2 reads SVGIG (reference sequence). CDR3 length: 13 residues. Here the CDR3 DNA reads TGTGCCTGGGCGGGGTTGAACACCGGGGAGCTGTTTTTT. Translating it yields CAWAGLNTGELFF.

The chain carries TRBV30 and TRBJ2-3, with D unclear. The ends were cut back, 0 bases at V and 0 bases at J, with 4 bases in the middle. The CDR3 sequence is 13 residues long. CDR1 GTSNPN and CDR2 SVGIG come from the germline V gene (reference sequence). CDR3: CAWSVGSTDTQYF. In DNA, the CDR3 is TGTGCCTGGAGTGTGGGCAGCACAGATACGCAGTATTTT.

This clone was seen a few times. The chain is built from TRBV5-1 and TRBJ2-7; possibly TRBD1 for D (5 bases). The CDR3 is 13 amino acids. Germline V gene sequence: CDR1 SGHRS, CDR2 YFSETQ. With 6 bases removed from V and 3 bases from J, the gap between germline ends came to 13 bases. The CDR3 DNA follows: TGCGCCAGCACCCACGACAGCTACTACGAGCAGTACTTC. Its protein product is CASTHDSYYEQYF.

This clone was picked up one time. The rearrangement uses TRBV25-1 and TRBJ2-5; perhaps D is TRBD1 or TRBD2 (5 bases each). Per germline, CDR1 MGHDK and CDR2 SYGVNS. Deletions cut 8 bases from V and 11 bases from J, with 21 bases between. This CDR3 is 13 amino acids long. DNA for the CDR3: TGTGCCAGCGAGACGGAAGGGGCCGTAGCGCAGTACTTC. Its protein is CASETEGAVAQYF.

This clone was counted between two and nine times. This chain links TRBV7-2 with TRBJ1-2; D call uncertain. This CDR3 has 12 residues. Germline lookup yields CDR1 SGHTA and CDR2 FQGNSA. The V end lost 5 bases, the J end lost 2 bases, and 6 bases lay between the germline ends. CDR3 in DNA: TGTGCCAGCAGCGCCCGAAACTATGGCTACACCTTC. Translated, it gives CASSARNYGYTF.

The CDR3 region has the DNA TGTGCCAGTAGTCAGTCGACCCATTACGAGCAGTACTTC. It codes for CASSQSTHYEQYF. This chain connects TRBV19 to TRBJ2-7, with D uncertain. The V gene's germline CDR1 is LNHDA and CDR2 SQIVND (reference sequence). Trimming removed 5 bases at V and 4 bases at J, with 12 bases between. This CDR3 has 13 residues. Using reference TRBV19 and TRBJ2-7 for the parts outside the CDR3, the full variable domain is DGGITQSPKYLFRKEGQNVTLSCEQNLNHDAMYWYRQDPGQGLRLIYYSQIVNDFQKGDIAEGYSVSREKKESFPLTVTSAQKNPTAFYLCASSQSTHYEQYFGPGTRLTVT.

This clone was seen a few times. The rearrangement links TRBV27 to TRBJ2-1; the D gene could be TRBD1 or TRBD2 (5 bases each). Germline CDR1 and CDR2: MNHEY and SMNVEV (reference sequence). The CDR3 has 16 amino acids. V lost 7 bases to trimming and J lost 7 bases, with 23 bases between them. The CDR3 sequence is CASNPRGASHLNEQFF. In DNA form, the CDR3 reads TGTGCCAGCAACCCGAGAGGGGCATCTCATCTAAATGAGCAGTTCTTC.

This clone has more than one count but fewer than ten. The chain uses TRBV27 and TRBJ1-1; D gene unclear. Trimming took 3 bases from V and 4 from J, leaving 12 bases between them. Germline V lookup: CDR1 MNHEY, CDR2 SMNVEV (reference sequence). CDR3 length: 14 amino acids. The CDR3 here is CASSFGEGFTEAFF. As DNA, the CDR3 is TGTGCCAGCAGTTTCGGAGAGGGTTTCACTGAAGCTTTCTTT.

This clone was detected only once. The gene calls are TRBV30 and TRBJ2-7; the D call may be TRBD1 or TRBD2 (5 bases each). The CDR3 covers 14 residues. Per the germline V gene, CDR1 is GTSNPN and CDR2 is SVGIG (reference sequence). Deletions cut 0 bases from V and 7 bases from J, with 16 bases between. The CDR3 is CAWSVGTVRGEQYF. In DNA form, the CDR3 reads TGTGCCTGGAGTGTCGGGACCGTCAGAGGAGAGCAGTACTTC.

The chain links TRBV29-1 to TRBJ2-2, with 7 bases matching TRBD1. V lost 5 bases, J lost 3 bases, and 3 bases stayed unmatched. The CDR3 consists of 13 residues. Germline V gene sequence: CDR1 SQVTM, CDR2 ANQGSEA. This CDR3 reads CSVRQGYTGELFF. The CDR3 DNA follows: TGCAGCGTTCGACAGGGATACACCGGGGAGCTGTTTTTT.

The rearrangement uses TRBV9 and TRBJ2-2, with TRBD1 matching over 7 bases. Trimming cost V 4 bases and J 2 bases; bases outside gene matches: 11. The CDR3 spans 17 residues. CDR1 SGDLS and CDR2 YYNGEE come from the germline V gene. The CDR3 nucleotides read TGTGCCAGCAGCACCACGAACAGGGGCCTAAACACCGGGGAGCTGTTTTTT. Protein product: CASSTTNRGLNTGELFF.

This clone has a single count. The CDR3 DNA reads as TGCAGCGTCGATCGGACTAGCGGATCCTACAATGAGCAGTTCTTC. Encoded protein: CSVDRTSGSYNEQFF. This chain links TRBV29-1 with TRBJ2-1, with 10 bases fitting TRBD2. Germline lookup yields CDR1 SQVTM and CDR2 ANQGSEA. V gave up 6 bases and J gave up 1 base; unmatched junction bases: 6. The length of the CDR3 is 15 residues.

Concerning this clone: Other DNA sequences in the same sample also yield this CDR3. V and J are TRBV9 and TRBJ2-7; D tentatively fits TRBD1 or TRBD2 (5 bases each). This CDR3 has 13 amino acids. From germline, CDR1 is SGDLS and CDR2 YYNGEE. The V end was cut by 0 bases, the J end by 4 bases, with 8 bases between. CDR3: CASSVGDGYEQYF. The CDR3 coding sequence is TGTGCCAGCAGCGTAGGGGACGGGTACGAGCAGTACTTC.

This chain joins TRBV30 and TRBJ2-7, with a weak D call TRBD1 (5 bases). The V end lost 2 bases, the J end lost 6 bases, and 14 bases lay between the germline ends. The germline gives CDR1 GTSNPN, CDR2 SVGIG (reference sequence). The CDR3 has 13 amino acids. The CDR3 nucleotides are TGTGCCTGGAGTTCGGGTGGGGCTTTCGAGCAGTACTTC. Translated, it gives CAWSSGGAFEQYF.

This clone was picked up a small number of times. This chain joins TRBV19 and TRBJ2-1; 12 nucleotides match TRBD2. There are 15 residues in the CDR3. Germline V CDR1 and CDR2: LNHDA, SQIVND (reference sequence). Trimming took 1 base from V and 5 from J; bases not matched to a gene: 0. The DNA of the CDR3 is TGTGCCAGTAGTATAGCTAGCGGGGGGGACAATGAGCAGTTCTTC. Amino acid sequence: CASSIASGGDNEQFF. Full variable domain (remainder filled in from reference TRBV19 and TRBJ2-1): DGGITQSPKYLFRKEGQNVTLSCEQNLNHDAMYWYRQDPGQGLRLIYYSQIVNDFQKGDIAEGYSVSREKKESFPLTVTSAQKNPTAFYLCASSIASGGDNEQFFGPGTRLTVL.